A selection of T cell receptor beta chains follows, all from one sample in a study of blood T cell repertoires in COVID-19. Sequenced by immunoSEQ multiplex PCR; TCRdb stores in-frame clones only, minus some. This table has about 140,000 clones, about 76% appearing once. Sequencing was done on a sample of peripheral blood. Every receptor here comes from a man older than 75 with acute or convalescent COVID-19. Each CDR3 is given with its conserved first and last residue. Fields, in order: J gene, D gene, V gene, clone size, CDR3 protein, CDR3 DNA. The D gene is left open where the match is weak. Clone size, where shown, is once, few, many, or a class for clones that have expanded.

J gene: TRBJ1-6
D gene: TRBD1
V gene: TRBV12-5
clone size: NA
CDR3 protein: CASAAGGSPLHF
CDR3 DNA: TGTGCTAGTGCGGCAGGGGGTTCACCCCTCCACTTT

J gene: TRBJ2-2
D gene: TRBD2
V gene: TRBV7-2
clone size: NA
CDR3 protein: CASSPTSAGELFF
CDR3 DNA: TGTGCCAGCAGCCCAACTAGCGCCGGGGAGCTGTTTTTT

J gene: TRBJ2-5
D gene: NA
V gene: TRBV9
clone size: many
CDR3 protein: CASSVGQGSQETQYF
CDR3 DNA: TGTGCCAGCAGCGTAGGGCAGGGATCACAAGAGACCCAGTACTTC

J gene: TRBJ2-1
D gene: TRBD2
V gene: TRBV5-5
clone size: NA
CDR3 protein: CASSFATSGGPREQFF
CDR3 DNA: TGTGCCAGCAGCTTCGCCACTAGCGGGGGCCCCAGAGAGCAGTTCTTC

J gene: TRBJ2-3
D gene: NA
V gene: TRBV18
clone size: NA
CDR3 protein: CASSSSVSTDTQYF
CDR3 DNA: TGTGCCAGCTCATCCTCAGTTAGCACAGATACGCAGTATTTT

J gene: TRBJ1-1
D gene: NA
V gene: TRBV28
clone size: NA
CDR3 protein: CASSEYSLMNTEAFF
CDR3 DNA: TGTGCCAGCAGTGAATACAGCCTTATGAACACTGAAGCTTTCTTT

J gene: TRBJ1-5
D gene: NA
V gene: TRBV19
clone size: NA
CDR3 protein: CASTSTASGRFQPQHF
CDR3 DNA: TGTGCCAGTACCTCGACAGCGAGCGGGAGGTTTCAGCCCCAGCATTTT

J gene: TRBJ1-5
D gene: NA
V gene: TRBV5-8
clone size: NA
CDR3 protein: CASSLSGYSNQPQHF
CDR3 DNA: TGTGCCAGCAGCTTGTCCGGGTATAGCAATCAGCCCCAGCATTTT

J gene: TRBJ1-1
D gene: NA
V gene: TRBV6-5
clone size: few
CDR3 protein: CASTRYRVSDTEAFF
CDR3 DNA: TGTGCCAGCACCAGGTACAGGGTCTCGGACACTGAAGCTTTCTTT

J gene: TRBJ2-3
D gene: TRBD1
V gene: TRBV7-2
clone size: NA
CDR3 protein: CASTQGGTDTQYF
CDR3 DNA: TGTGCCAGCACCCAGGGGGGCACAGATACGCAGTATTTT

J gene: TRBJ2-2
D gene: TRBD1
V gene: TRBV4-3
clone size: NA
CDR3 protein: CASSQDAWTGDSLNTGELFF
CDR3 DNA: TGCGCCAGCAGCCAAGATGCTTGGACAGGCGACAGTTTAAACACCGGGGAGCTGTTTTTT